One and the same sample provided the 13 T cell receptor beta chains below, sequenced in a study of T cells in Graves' hyperthyroidism and ophthalmopathy (dated by TCRdb to between 2018 and 2021). The method was multiplex PCR. The instrument given in TCRdb is Illumina HiSeq 2000. The TCR beta CDR3 regions were amplified from RNA transcripts. A first-round RT-PCR of the TCR CDR3 used the HTBI primer set with the Qiagen OneStep RT-PCR kit. The raw public reads went through TCRdb reprocessing: fastp at Q25, MiXCR clone calling, in-frame beta chains kept. Rows with a matching CDR3 protein are joined into one entry that keeps the most common DNA and genes. This sample is represented by a few hundred thousand distinct CDR3 sequences; 15% to 17% of them were singletons. Clones ranked in the top ten supply around 6.6% of the sample. Source material: blood. The source of these receptors is a woman in her twenties or thirties with Graves' hyperthyroidism.

The rearrangement links TRBV9 to TRBJ2-2; 8 bases line up with TRBD2. CDR3 size: 15 residues. V lost 4 bases, J lost 6 bases, and 8 bases stayed unmatched. CDR1 and CDR2 from the germline V gene are SGDLS and YYNGEE. The DNA of the CDR3 is TGTGCCAGCAGCCCCCGGACTAGCAGGGCCGGGGAGCTGTTTTTT. This translates into CASSPRTSRAGELFF.

This clonotype appeared many times. The gene calls are TRBV29-1 and TRBJ1-2; perhaps TRBD1 as D (6 bases). CDR3 length: 11 amino acids. The V gene lost 5 bases and the J gene lost 7 bases, with 11 bases spanning the gap. Germline V gene data show CDR1 as SQVTM and CDR2 as ANQGSEA. CDR3 amino acids: CSVWDNSGYTF. CDR3 bases: TGCAGCGTTTGGGACAATAGTGGCTACACCTTC.

This clonotype was observed at least ten times. The V gene is TRBV5-1, the J gene TRBJ2-1; TRBD2 agrees at 7 bases. The CDR3 sequence is 16 residues long. The V gene's germline CDR1 is SGHRS and CDR2 YFSETQ. With V trimmed by 2 bases and J by 9 bases, 14 bases remained unmatched. The CDR3 is CASSFTSEQPGGEQFF. Here the CDR3 DNA reads TGCGCCAGCAGCTTCACTAGCGAACAGCCGGGCGGTGAGCAGTTCTTC.

Many counts were recorded for this clonotype. This rearrangement joins TRBV29-1 to TRBJ2-7, with D hard to call. V dropped 3 bases and J dropped 3 bases, with 9 bases sitting between them. Germline-derived CDR1 and CDR2 are SQVTM and ANQGSEA. The CDR3 is 12 amino acids. The CDR3 nucleotides are TGCAGCGTTGACGGACCCCTCTACGAGCAGTACTTC. The encoded protein is CSVDGPLYEQYF.

This clonotype has at least ten counts. This rearrangement joins TRBV30 to TRBJ1-6, with a tentative D call TRBD1 (6 bases). Germline CDR1 is GTSNPN and CDR2 is SVGIG (reference sequence). Deletions cut 8 bases from V and 7 bases from J, with 18 bases between. CDR3 size: 14 residues. The CDR3 is CARNEGQPNSPLHF. The DNA for the CDR3 is TGTGCCCGTAACGAGGGACAACCCAATTCACCCCTCCACTTT.

With regard to this clonotype: The conserved phenylalanine or tryptophan is not found at the CDR3 terminus, so this likely reflects a read error. The chain combines TRBV24-1 with TRBJ2-7, with 14 bases identical to TRBD2. V trimming: 7 bases; J trimming: 2 bases; junction bases outside the gene matches: 18. From germline, CDR1 is KGHDR and CDR2 SFDVKD. The CDR3 extends over 20 amino acids. For the CDR3, the DNA is TGTGCCACCAGAAACGATATTCGACTAGCGGGAGGGCTCCAACCCTACGAGCAGTACCTC. Its translation is CATRNDIRLAGGLQPYEQYL.

The chain joins TRBV5-1 to TRBJ1-4; TRBD1 matches at 10 bases. CDR1 is SGHRS, CDR2 YFSETQ, per germline. Unmatched junction bases numbered 6, after V lost 3 bases and J lost 1 base. CDR3 length equals 17 residues. The CDR3 bases are TGCGCCAGCAGCTCGGGACAGGGGCCGTTAACTAATGAAAAACTGTTTTTT. The encoded protein is CASSSGQGPLTNEKLFF. Filled out from reference TRBV5-1 and TRBJ1-4, the complete variable domain reads KAGVTQTPRYLIKTRGQQVTLSCSPISGHRSVSWYQQTPGQGLQFLFEYFSETQRNKGNFPGRFSGRQFSNSRSEMNVSTLELGDSALYLCASSSGQGPLTNEKLFFGSGTQLSVL.

The chain joins TRBV7-9 to TRBJ1-6; D gene ambiguous. V was trimmed by 1 base and J by 7 bases, leaving 5 bases between them. Germline values: CDR1 SEHNR, CDR2 FQNEAQ (reference sequence). CDR3 length equals 13 residues. The CDR3 coding sequence is TGTGCCAGCAGCTTAGAGGGAAATTCACCCCTCCACTTT. Protein: CASSLEGNSPLHF. Full variable domain (rest looked up from reference TRBV7-9 and TRBJ1-6): DTGVSQNPRHKITKRGQNVTFRCDPISEHNRLYWYRQTLGQGPEFLTYFQNEAQLEKSRLLSDRFSAERPKGSFSTLEIQRTEQGDSAMYLCASSLEGNSPLHFGNGTRLTVT.

This clonotype was observed many times. The V gene is TRBV2, the J gene TRBJ2-4; 10 bases map to TRBD2. V lost 5 bases and J lost 0; bases outside the gene matches: 7. The germline CDR1 and CDR2 sequences are SNHLY and FYNNEI. The CDR3 covers 17 residues. The CDR3 nucleotides are TGTGCCAGCAGTTTTCGGACTAGCGGTCTAGCCAAAAACATTCAGTACTTC. Protein product: CASSFRTSGLAKNIQYF.

This clonotype was recorded many times. CDR3 coding DNA: TGTGCCTGGGGGACTAGCAATGAGCAGTTCTTC. Protein sequence: CAWGTSNEQFF. The chain recombines TRBV30 with TRBJ2-1; 8 bases match TRBD2. The V gene end was trimmed by 5 bases and the J gene end by 6 bases; junction bases not matched to a gene: 0. The CDR3 runs to 11 residues. Looked up from germline, CDR1 is GTSNPN and CDR2 is SVGIG (reference sequence). The whole variable domain, filled in from reference TRBV30 and TRBJ2-1, reads SQTIHQWPATLVQPVGSPLSLECTVEGTSNPNLYWYRQAAGRGLQLLFYSVGIGQISSEVPQNLSASRPQDRQFILSSKKLLLSDSGFYLCAWGTSNEQFFGPGTRLTVL.

The chain joins TRBV20-1 to TRBJ2-1; 13 bases agree with TRBD2. The length of the CDR3 is 17 residues. Trimming took 6 bases from V and 7 from J; bases not matched to a gene: 15. Per germline, CDR1 DFQATT and CDR2 SNEGSKA (reference sequence). CDR3 DNA: TGCAGTGCGAGACTAGCGGGAGGTAGCTTGGTCGGGAATGAGCAGTTCTTC. This sequence encodes CSARLAGGSLVGNEQFF.

This clonotype was observed a handful of times. The chain couples TRBV20-1 to TRBJ1-6; possible D gene TRBD1, 5 bases. The V end lost 6 bases, the J end lost 0 bases, and 9 bases lay between the germline ends. The CDR3 is 14 residues long. Germline V gives CDR1 DFQATT, CDR2 SNEGSKA (reference sequence). CDR3 DNA sequence: TGCAGTGCCCGACAGAGCTCCTATAATTCACCCCTCCACTTT. Translation: CSARQSSYNSPLHF.

This clonotype was counted at least ten times. The chain links TRBV5-5 to TRBJ2-3, with D perhaps TRBD1 (6 bases). Trimming stripped 4 bases from V and 4 bases from J, with 13 bases between. Germline CDR1 SGHKS, CDR2 YYEKEE (reference sequence). The CDR3 consists of 14 residues. Here the CDR3 reads CASSINRVSDTQYF. In nucleotides, the CDR3 is TGTGCCAGCAGCATAAACAGGGTTTCAGATACGCAGTATTTT.